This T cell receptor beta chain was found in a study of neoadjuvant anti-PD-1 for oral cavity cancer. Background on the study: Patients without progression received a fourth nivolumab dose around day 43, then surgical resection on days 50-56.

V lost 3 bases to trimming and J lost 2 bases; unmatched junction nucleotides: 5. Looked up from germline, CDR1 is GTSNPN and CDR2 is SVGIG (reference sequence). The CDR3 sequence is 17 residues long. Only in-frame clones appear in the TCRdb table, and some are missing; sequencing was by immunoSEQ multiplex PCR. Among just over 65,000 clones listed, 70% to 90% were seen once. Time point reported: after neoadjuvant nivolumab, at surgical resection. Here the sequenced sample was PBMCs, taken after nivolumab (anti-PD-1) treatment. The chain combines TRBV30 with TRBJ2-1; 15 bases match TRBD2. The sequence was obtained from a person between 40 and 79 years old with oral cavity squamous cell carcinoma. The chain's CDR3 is CAWSKGLAGGTYNEQFF. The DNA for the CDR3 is TGTGCCTGGAGCAAGGGACTAGCGGGAGGCACCTACAATGAGCAGTTCTTC.